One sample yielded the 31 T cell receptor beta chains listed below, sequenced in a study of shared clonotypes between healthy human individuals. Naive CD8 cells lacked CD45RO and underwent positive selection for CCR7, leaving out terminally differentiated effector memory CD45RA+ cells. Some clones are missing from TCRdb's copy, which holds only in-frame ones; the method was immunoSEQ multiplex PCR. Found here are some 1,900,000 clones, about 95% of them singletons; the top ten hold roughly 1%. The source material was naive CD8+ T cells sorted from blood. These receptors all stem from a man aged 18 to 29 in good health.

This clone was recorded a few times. The CDR3 is CASSYGGSSPLHF. The CDR3 bases are TGTGCCAGCAGTTATGGGGGGAGTTCACCCCTCCACTTT. The genes are TRBV27 and TRBJ1-6; TRBD1 might be the D (5 bases). Germline lookup yields CDR1 MNHEY and CDR2 SMNVEV (reference sequence). The length of the CDR3 is 13 residues. Trimming cost V 4 bases and J 9 bases, with 10 bases left between them.

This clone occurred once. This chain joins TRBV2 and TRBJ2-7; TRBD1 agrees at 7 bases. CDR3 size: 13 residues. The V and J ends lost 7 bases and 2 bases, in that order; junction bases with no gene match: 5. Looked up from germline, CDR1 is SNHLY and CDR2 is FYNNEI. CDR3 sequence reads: CASKGGLTYEQYF. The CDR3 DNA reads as TGTGCCAGCAAAGGGGGCCTAACCTACGAGCAGTACTTC.

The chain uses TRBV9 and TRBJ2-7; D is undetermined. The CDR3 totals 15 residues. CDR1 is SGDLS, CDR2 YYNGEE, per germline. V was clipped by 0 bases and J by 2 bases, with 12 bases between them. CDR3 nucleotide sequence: TGTGCCAGCAGCGTAGGAGGTAGTACCACCTACGAGCAGTACTTC. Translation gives CASSVGGSTTYEQYF.

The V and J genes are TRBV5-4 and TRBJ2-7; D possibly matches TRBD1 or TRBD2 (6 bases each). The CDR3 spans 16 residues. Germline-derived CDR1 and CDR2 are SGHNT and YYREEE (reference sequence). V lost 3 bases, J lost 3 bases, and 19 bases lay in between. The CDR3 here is CASSSRGEGGGYEQYF. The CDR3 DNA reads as TGTGCCAGCAGCTCCCGAGGTGAGGGGGGAGGCTACGAGCAGTACTTC.

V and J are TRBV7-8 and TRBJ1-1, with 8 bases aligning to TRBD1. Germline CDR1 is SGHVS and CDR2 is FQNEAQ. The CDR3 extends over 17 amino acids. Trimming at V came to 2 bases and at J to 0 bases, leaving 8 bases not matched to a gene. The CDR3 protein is CASSLPRTGRMNTEAFF. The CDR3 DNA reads TGTGCCAGCAGCTTACCTCGGACAGGGCGAATGAACACTGAAGCTTTCTTT.

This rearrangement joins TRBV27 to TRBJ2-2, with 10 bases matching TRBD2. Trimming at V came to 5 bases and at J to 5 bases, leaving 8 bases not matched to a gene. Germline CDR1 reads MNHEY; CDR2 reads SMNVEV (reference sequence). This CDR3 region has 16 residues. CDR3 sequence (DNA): TGTGCCAGCAGTCCTCTAGCGGGAGAACGAACCGGGGAGCTGTTTTTT. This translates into CASSPLAGERTGELFF.

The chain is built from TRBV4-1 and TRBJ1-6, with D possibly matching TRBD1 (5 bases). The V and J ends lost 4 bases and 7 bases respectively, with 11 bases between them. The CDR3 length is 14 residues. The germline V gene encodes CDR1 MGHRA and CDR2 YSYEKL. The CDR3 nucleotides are TGCGCCAGCAGCCCCCCCGGGGGGAATTCACCCCTCCACTTT. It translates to CASSPPGGNSPLHF.

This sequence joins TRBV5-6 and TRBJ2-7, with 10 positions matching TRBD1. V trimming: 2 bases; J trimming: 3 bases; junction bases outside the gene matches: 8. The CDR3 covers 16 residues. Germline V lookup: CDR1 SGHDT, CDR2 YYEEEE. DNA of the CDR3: TGTGCCAGCAGCTTCTCTTCGGGACAGGGGTTCTACGAGCAGTACTTC. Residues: CASSFSSGQGFYEQYF.

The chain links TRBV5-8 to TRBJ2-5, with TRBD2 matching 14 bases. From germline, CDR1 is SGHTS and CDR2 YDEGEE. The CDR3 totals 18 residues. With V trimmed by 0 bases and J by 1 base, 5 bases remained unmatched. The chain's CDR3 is CASSLGTSGGTPQETQYF. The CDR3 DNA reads TGTGCCAGCAGCTTGGGGACTAGCGGGGGGACCCCCCAAGAGACCCAGTACTTC.

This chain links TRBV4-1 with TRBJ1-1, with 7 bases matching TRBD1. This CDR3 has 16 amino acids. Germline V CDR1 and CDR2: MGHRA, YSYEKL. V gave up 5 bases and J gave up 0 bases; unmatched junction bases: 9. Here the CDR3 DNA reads TGCGCCAGCAGCTACCGCACAGGGGCGATGAACACTGAAGCTTTCTTT. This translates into CASSYRTGAMNTEAFF.

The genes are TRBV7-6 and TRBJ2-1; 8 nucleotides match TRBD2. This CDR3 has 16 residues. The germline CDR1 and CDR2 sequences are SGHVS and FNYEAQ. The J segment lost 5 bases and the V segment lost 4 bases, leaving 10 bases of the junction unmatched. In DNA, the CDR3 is TGTGCCAGCAGCTCCTCAGGAGACGGGGGGGACAATGAGCAGTTCTTC. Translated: CASSSSGDGGDNEQFF.

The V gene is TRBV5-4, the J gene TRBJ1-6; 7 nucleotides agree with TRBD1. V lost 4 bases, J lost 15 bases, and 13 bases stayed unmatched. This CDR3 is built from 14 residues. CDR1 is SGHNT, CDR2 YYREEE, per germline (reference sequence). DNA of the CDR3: TGTGCCAGCAGCCCGGACAGGTCCCTTCCCCACCTCCACTTT. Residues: CASSPDRSLPHLHF.

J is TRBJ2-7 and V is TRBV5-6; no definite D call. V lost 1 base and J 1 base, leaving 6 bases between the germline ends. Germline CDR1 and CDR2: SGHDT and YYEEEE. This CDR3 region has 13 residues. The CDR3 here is CASSLSMSYEQYF. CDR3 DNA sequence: TGTGCCAGCAGCTTGAGTATGTCCTACGAGCAGTACTTC.

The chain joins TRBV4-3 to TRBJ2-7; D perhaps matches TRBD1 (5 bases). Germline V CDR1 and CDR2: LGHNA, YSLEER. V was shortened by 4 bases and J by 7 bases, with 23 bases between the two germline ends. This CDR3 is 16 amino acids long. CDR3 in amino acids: CASSLTHQDTHEEQYF. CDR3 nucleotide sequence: TGCGCCAGCAGCCTAACACATCAGGACACTCACGAAGAGCAGTACTTC.

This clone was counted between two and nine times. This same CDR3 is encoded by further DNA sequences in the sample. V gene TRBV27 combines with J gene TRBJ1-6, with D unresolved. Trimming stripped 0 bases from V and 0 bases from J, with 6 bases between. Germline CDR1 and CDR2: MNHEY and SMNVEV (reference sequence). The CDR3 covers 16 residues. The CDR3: CASSLSGSSYNSPLHF. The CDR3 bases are TGTGCCAGCAGTTTATCCGGGAGCTCCTATAATTCACCCCTCCACTTT.

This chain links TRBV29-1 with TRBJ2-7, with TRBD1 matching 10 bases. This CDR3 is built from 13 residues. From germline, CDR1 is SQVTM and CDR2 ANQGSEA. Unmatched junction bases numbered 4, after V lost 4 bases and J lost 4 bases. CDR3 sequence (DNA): TGCAGCGTTGTCGGACAGGGGGTGTACGAGCAGTACTTC. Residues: CSVVGQGVYEQYF.

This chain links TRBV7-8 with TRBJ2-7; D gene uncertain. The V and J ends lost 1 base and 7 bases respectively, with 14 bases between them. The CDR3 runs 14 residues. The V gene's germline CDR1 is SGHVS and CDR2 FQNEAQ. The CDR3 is CASSLGLEYLEQYF. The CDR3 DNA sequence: TGTGCCAGCAGCTTAGGACTGGAGTATCTGGAGCAGTACTTC. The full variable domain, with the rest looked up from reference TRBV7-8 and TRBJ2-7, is GAGVSQSPRYKVAKRGQDVALRCDPISGHVSLFWYQQALGQGPEFLTYFQNEAQLDKSGLPSDRFFAERPEGSVSTLKIQRTQQEDSAVYLCASSLGLEYLEQYFGPGTRLTVT.

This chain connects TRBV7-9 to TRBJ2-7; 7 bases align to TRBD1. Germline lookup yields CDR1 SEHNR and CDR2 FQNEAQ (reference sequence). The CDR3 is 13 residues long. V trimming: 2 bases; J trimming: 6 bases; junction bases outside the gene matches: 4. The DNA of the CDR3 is TGTGCCAGCAGCTTAAAGGGGGCCGGCGAGCAGTACTTC. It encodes CASSLKGAGEQYF.

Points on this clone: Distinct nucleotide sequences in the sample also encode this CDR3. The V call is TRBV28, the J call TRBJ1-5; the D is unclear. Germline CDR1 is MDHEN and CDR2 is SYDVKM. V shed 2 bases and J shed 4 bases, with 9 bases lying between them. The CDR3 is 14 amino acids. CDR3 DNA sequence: TGTGCCAGCAGTTTAGCAGGTCTGAATCAGCCCCAGCATTTT. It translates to CASSLAGLNQPQHF.

This CDR3 is CASSSQGFGTDTQYF. Written as DNA, the CDR3 is TGCGCCAGCAGCTCACAGGGATTCGGCACAGATACGCAGTATTTT. The gene calls are TRBV5-1 and TRBJ2-3; D perhaps matches TRBD1 (6 bases). This CDR3 has 15 residues. Per germline, CDR1 SGHRS and CDR2 YFSETQ. The V end lost 3 bases, the J end lost 1 base, and 12 bases lay between the germline ends.

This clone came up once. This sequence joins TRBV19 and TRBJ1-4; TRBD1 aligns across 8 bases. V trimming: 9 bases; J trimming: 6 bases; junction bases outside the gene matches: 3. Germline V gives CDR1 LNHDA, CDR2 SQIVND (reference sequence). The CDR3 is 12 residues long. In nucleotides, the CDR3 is TGTGCCAGCCGGACAGGGTATGAAAAACTGTTTTTT. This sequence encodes CASRTGYEKLFF.

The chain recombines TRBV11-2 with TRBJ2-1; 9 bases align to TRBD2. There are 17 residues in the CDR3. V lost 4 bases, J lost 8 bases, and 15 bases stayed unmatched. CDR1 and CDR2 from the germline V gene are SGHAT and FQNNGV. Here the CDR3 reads CASSSRTSGLGLDEQFF. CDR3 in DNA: TGTGCCAGCAGCTCCCGCACTAGCGGGCTAGGTTTGGATGAGCAGTTCTTC.

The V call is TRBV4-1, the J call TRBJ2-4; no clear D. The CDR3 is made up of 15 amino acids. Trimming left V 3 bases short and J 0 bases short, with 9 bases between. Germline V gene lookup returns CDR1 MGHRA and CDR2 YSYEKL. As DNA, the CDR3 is TGCGCCAGCAGCCAGGAAGCTCTAGCCAAAAACATTCAGTACTTC. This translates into CASSQEALAKNIQYF.

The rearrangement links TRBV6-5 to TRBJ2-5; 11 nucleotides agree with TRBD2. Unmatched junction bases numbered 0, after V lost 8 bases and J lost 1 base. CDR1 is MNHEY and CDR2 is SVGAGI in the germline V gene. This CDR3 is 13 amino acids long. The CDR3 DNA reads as TGTGCCAGCGGACTAGCGGGCCAAGAGACCCAGTACTTC. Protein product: CASGLAGQETQYF.

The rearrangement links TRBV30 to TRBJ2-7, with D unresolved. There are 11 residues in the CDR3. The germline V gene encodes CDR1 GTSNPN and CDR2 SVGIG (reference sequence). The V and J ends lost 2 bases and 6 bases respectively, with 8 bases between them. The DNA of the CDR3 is TGTGCCTGGAGTACCTCCGGCGAGCAGTACTTC. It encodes CAWSTSGEQYF.

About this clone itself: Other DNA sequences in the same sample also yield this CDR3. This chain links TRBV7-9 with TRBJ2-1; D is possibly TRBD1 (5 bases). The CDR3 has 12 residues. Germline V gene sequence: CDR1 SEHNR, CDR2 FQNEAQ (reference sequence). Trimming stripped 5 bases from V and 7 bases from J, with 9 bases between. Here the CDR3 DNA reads TGTGCCAGCAGCCCCCAGGGAAATGAGCAGTTCTTC. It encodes CASSPQGNEQFF. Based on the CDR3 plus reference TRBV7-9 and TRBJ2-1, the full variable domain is DTGVSQNPRHKITKRGQNVTFRCDPISEHNRLYWYRQTLGQGPEFLTYFQNEAQLEKSRLLSDRFSAERPKGSFSTLEIQRTEQGDSAMYLCASSPQGNEQFFGPGTRLTVL.

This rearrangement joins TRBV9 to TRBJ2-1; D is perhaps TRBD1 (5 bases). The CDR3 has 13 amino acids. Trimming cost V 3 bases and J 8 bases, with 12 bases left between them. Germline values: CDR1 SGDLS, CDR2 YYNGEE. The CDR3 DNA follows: TGTGCCAGCAGCGCTCTAGGGGCATATGAGCAGTTCTTC. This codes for CASSALGAYEQFF.

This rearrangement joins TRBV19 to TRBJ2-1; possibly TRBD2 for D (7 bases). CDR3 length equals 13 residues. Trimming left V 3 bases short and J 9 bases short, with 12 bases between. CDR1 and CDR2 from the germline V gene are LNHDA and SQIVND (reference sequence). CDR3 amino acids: CASSMVGGGEQFF. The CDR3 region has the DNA TGTGCCAGTAGTATGGTGGGAGGGGGTGAGCAGTTCTTC.

CDR3 amino acids: CASSPTSGRSNEQFF. The CDR3 nucleotides are TGCGCCAGCAGCCCCACTAGCGGGAGGTCGAATGAGCAGTTCTTC. J is TRBJ2-1 and V is TRBV5-1; 12 bases line up with TRBD2. The CDR3 has 15 amino acids. V shed 4 bases, J shed 7 bases, and the junction held 6 bases outside the gene matches. CDR1 SGHRS and CDR2 YFSETQ come from the germline V gene.

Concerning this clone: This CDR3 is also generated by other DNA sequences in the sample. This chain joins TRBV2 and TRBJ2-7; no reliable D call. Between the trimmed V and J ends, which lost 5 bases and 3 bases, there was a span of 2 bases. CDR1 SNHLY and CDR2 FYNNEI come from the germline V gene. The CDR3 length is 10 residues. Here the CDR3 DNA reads TGTGCCAGCAGTATCTACGAGCAGTACTTC. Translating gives CASSIYEQYF.

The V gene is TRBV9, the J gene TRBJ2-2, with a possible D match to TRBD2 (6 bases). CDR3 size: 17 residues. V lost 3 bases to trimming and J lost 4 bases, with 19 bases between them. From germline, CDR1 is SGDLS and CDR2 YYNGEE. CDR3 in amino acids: CASSAGDWSLGTGELFF. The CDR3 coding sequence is TGTGCCAGCAGCGCGGGAGATTGGTCCTTGGGCACCGGGGAGCTGTTTTTT.